The clone carrying this TCR beta chain has only a few counts. The sample comes from a study of T cells in Graves' hyperthyroidism and ophthalmopathy. The CDR3 regions of TCR beta were amplified from RNA transcripts. The study used the HTBI primer set for a first-round RT-PCR of the TCR CDR3. From the multiplex PCR reads, TCRdb called clonotypes with MiXCR, one entry per CDR3 protein. The table records some 530,000 distinct CDR3 sequences, roughly 22% of them present only once. Ophthalmopathy patients all had a Clinical Activity Score of at least 3, a NOSPECS grade of at least 4 and disease under 3 months old. Diagnosis relied on clinical symptoms, serum thyroxine and TRAb, thyroid ultrasound and orbital computed tomography. Fresh peripheral blood, around 9.3 ml, was the source of the PBMCs. The CDR3 totals 19 residues. The V and J ends lost 0 bases and 3 bases, in that order; junction bases with no gene match: 7. Germline V lookup: CDR1 SGHAT, CDR2 FQNNGV.

The clonotype comes from a woman aged 70-85 years with Graves' ophthalmopathy. This sequence joins TRBV11-2 and TRBJ2-1, with 14 bases fitting TRBD2. Sequences were obtained from blood. The CDR3 loop reads CASSLDARTSGRHYNEQFF. The DNA of the CDR3 is TGTGCCAGCAGCTTAGATGCGCGGACTAGCGGGAGGCACTACAATGAGCAGTTCTTC.